This passage covers 23 T cell receptor beta chains from one sample sequenced in a study of CD4 T cells in relation to SARS-CoV-2 and coronaviruses. Their antigen targets remain unknown. Before the COVID-19 pandemic, during about 2010-2018, CD4+ T cells were taken from unexposed donors. The cells were cultured for less than twelve days before CD4+ T cells were isolated. Data came from immunoSEQ multiplex PCR; TCRdb stores just in-frame clones and leaves some out. This table has about 20,000 clones, about 66% appearing once. The sequenced sample consisted of CD4+ T cells from PBMCs, cultured in vitro. The receptors shown here come from a human donor in good health.

The chain has TRBV19 and TRBJ1-5; no clear D gene. Per the germline V gene, CDR1 is LNHDA and CDR2 is SQIVND (reference sequence). The CDR3 length is 14 residues. Between the trimmed V and J ends, which lost 6 bases and 0 bases, there was a span of 9 bases. Here the CDR3 reads CASSPSYSNQPQHF. CDR3 DNA: TGTGCCAGTAGCCCATCATATAGCAATCAGCCCCAGCATTTT.

The rearrangement joins TRBV28 to TRBJ2-3, with D tentatively TRBD1 (5 bases). V was cut by 6 bases and J by 4 bases, with 17 bases left in between. CDR1 and CDR2 (germline): MDHEN, SYDVKM. The CDR3 has 15 amino acids. The CDR3: CASRGASEGADTQYF. The CDR3 DNA reads as TGTGCCAGCAGAGGGGCCTCCGAAGGCGCAGATACGCAGTATTTT. Full variable domain (remainder filled in from reference TRBV28 and TRBJ2-3): DVKVTQSSRYLVKRTGEKVFLECVQDMDHENMFWYRQDPGLGLRLIYFSYDVKMKEKGDIPEGYSVSREKKERFSLILESASTNQTSMYLCASRGASEGADTQYFGPGTRLTVL.

This clone was detected a few times. The chain has TRBV5-1 and TRBJ2-1; 12 positions match TRBD2. Germline V gene sequence: CDR1 SGHRS, CDR2 YFSETQ. This CDR3 comprises 14 residues. V lost 4 bases and J lost 6; bases outside the gene matches: 2. The CDR3 DNA reads TGCGCCAGCAGCCCACTAGCGGGAGGCAATGAGCAGTTCTTC. It yields the protein CASSPLAGGNEQFF.

This chain uses TRBV6-6 with TRBJ2-5; 10 nucleotides agree with TRBD2. The V segment lost 5 bases and the J segment 1 base; nucleotides outside the gene matches: 7. Germline V lookup: CDR1 MNHNY, CDR2 SVGAGI (reference sequence). CDR3 length: 16 amino acids. CDR3 loop: CASSLLERGGQETQYF. The CDR3 DNA reads TGTGCCAGCAGTCTACTAGAGCGGGGGGGCCAAGAGACCCAGTACTTC.

This clone appeared a single time. The chain combines TRBV7-8 with TRBJ2-7, with 10 bases that match TRBD1. CDR1 SGHVS and CDR2 FQNEAQ come from the germline V gene. The V and J ends lost 5 bases and 3 bases, in that order; junction bases with no gene match: 10. There are 16 residues in the CDR3. CDR3 in DNA: TGTGCCAGCAGCCTGTCCCTCGGACAGGGGGACTACGAGCAGTACTTC. Residues: CASSLSLGQGDYEQYF.

The genes are TRBV28 and TRBJ1-2; tentative D call: TRBD1 (5 bases). The germline V gene encodes CDR1 MDHEN and CDR2 SYDVKM. The CDR3 runs 14 residues. Trimming left V 3 bases short and J 2 bases short, with 10 bases between. The CDR3 DNA is TGTGCCAGCAGTTTTCCGGGACGCAACTATGGCTACACCTTC. Amino acids: CASSFPGRNYGYTF.

This clone was detected a few times. The rearrangement uses TRBV19 and TRBJ2-5, with 10 bases aligning to TRBD1. CDR3 length: 15 amino acids. Germline V gives CDR1 LNHDA, CDR2 SQIVND (reference sequence). Trimming removed 3 bases from V and 4 bases from J; junction bases left unmatched: 5. The CDR3 sequence is CASSIWDRGSETQYF. The CDR3 nucleotides are TGTGCCAGTAGTATTTGGGACAGGGGTTCAGAGACCCAGTACTTC. Based on the CDR3 plus reference TRBV19 and TRBJ2-5, the full variable domain is DGGITQSPKYLFRKEGQNVTLSCEQNLNHDAMYWYRQDPGQGLRLIYYSQIVNDFQKGDIAEGYSVSREKKESFPLTVTSAQKNPTAFYLCASSIWDRGSETQYFGPGTRLLVL.

CDR3 nucleotides: TGTGCCAGCAGCCAAGAGTGGAGCGTAGCAACCGGGGAGCTGTTTTTT. Translating it yields CASSQEWSVATGELFF. This chain joins TRBV3-1 (or the pseudogene TRBV3-2) and TRBJ2-2; D call uncertain. Trimming cost V 0 bases and J 5 bases, with 13 bases left between them. Germline V CDR1 and CDR2: LGHDT, YNNKEL (reference sequence). The length of the CDR3 is 16 residues.

This clone was detected once. V usage is TRBV5-1 and J usage is TRBJ2-3; no reliable D call. Germline assignment: CDR1 SGHRS and CDR2 YFSETQ. This CDR3 spans 16 amino acids. Trimming removed 0 bases at V and 0 bases at J, with 11 bases between. The CDR3 sequence is CASSLAAAASTDTQYF. Here the CDR3 DNA reads TGCGCCAGCAGCTTGGCCGCGGCAGCAAGCACAGATACGCAGTATTTT.

The CDR3 DNA is TGTGCCAGCAGCTTAACTGGGGGGCAGGGGGCAGATACGCAGTATTTT. Protein sequence: CASSLTGGQGADTQYF. V usage is TRBV7-8 and J usage is TRBJ2-3; D might be TRBD1 (7 bases). Germline V lookup: CDR1 SGHVS, CDR2 FQNEAQ. The V and J ends lost 2 bases and 4 bases respectively, with 16 bases between them. The CDR3 loop spans 16 amino acids.

This rearrangement joins TRBV20-1 to TRBJ2-5; 11 bases agree with TRBD2. The CDR3 contains 15 residues. Germline CDR1 and CDR2: DFQATT and SNEGSKA (reference sequence). The V gene end was trimmed by 3 bases and the J gene end by 4 bases; junction bases not matched to a gene: 7. The CDR3 spells CSASDSGTSGETQYF. The CDR3 DNA follows: TGCAGTGCTAGTGATTCTGGGACTAGCGGAGAGACCCAGTACTTC.

This clone is a singleton in its sample. V gene TRBV27 combines with J gene TRBJ1-1, with 9 bases fitting TRBD1. Trimming took 6 bases from V and 0 from J; bases not matched to a gene: 2. The CDR3 covers 14 residues. Per the germline V gene, CDR1 is MNHEY and CDR2 is SMNVEV (reference sequence). CDR3 amino acids: CASRGQGMNTEAFF. The DNA for the CDR3 is TGTGCCAGCAGAGGACAGGGGATGAACACTGAAGCTTTCTTT.

This rearrangement joins TRBV18 to TRBJ2-1; the match to TRBD2 covers 7 bases. V dropped 0 bases and J dropped 5; count of bases not matched to a gene: 7. This CDR3 spans 16 amino acids. The germline V gene encodes CDR1 KGHSH and CDR2 LQKENI. The CDR3 region is CASSPPGGSAHNEQFF. In DNA form, the CDR3 reads TGTGCCAGCTCACCACCGGGCGGGAGTGCCCACAATGAGCAGTTCTTC.

The rearrangement links TRBV2 to TRBJ2-7; no firm D call. Per germline, CDR1 SNHLY and CDR2 FYNNEI. The CDR3 consists of 12 residues. The V end was cut by 4 bases, the J end by 4 bases, with 8 bases between. For the CDR3, the DNA is TGTGCCAGCAGTGCCCTTATATACGAGCAGTACTTC. Encoded protein: CASSALIYEQYF.

This sequence joins TRBV9 and TRBJ2-5; D uncertain. The length of the CDR3 is 15 residues. Germline CDR1 reads SGDLS; CDR2 reads YYNGEE. Between the trimmed V and J ends, which lost 2 bases and 5 bases, there was a span of 16 bases. The CDR3 DNA follows: TGTGCCAGCAGCGTTTCAACGGCCCCACGGGAGACCCAGTACTTC. Amino acid sequence: CASSVSTAPRETQYF.

CDR3: CASSQLAFSSYEQYF. CDR3 DNA: TGTGCCAGCAGCCAACTAGCGTTTAGCTCCTACGAGCAGTACTTC. The gene calls are TRBV11-2 and TRBJ2-7; 7 bases are shared with TRBD2. V lost 5 bases and J lost 0; bases outside the gene matches: 7. CDR1 is SGHAT, CDR2 FQNNGV, per germline. The CDR3 runs to 15 residues.

This clone was detected only a few times. This chain joins TRBV7-9 and TRBJ2-7; no definite D call. CDR3 length: 12 amino acids. Germline loops: CDR1 SEHNR, CDR2 FQNEAQ (reference sequence). The V end lost 1 base, the J end lost 11 bases, and 12 bases lay between the germline ends. CDR3 DNA: TGTGCCAGCAGCTTAGGTACCCTGGACGAGTACTTC. Encoded protein: CASSLGTLDEYF. The variable domain in full, with the rest retrieved from reference TRBV7-9 and TRBJ2-7, is DTGVSQNPRHKITKRGQNVTFRCDPISEHNRLYWYRQTLGQGPEFLTYFQNEAQLEKSRLLSDRFSAERPKGSFSTLEIQRTEQGDSAMYLCASSLGTLDEYFGPGTRLTVT.

This chain connects TRBV10-2 to TRBJ1-2; 8 nucleotides agree with TRBD1. This CDR3 spans 16 amino acids. V lost 5 bases and J lost 8; bases outside the gene matches: 16. Germline values: CDR1 WSHSY, CDR2 SAAADI. CDR3 bases: TGCGCCAGCAGTTTATGGGGACAGGTCTCCCGGGGCGGCTACACCTTC. Its protein is CASSLWGQVSRGGYTF.

This clone was observed a few times. This rearrangement joins TRBV19 to TRBJ2-1; D unclear. The CDR3 is 11 residues long. Germline assignment: CDR1 LNHDA and CDR2 SQIVND (reference sequence). The ends were cut back, 3 bases at V and 8 bases at J, with 5 bases in the middle. The DNA of the CDR3 is TGTGCCAGTAGTATTTCGGATGAGCAGTTCTTC. Translation: CASSISDEQFF.

This clone has more than one count but fewer than ten. This CDR3 reads CASTMLGEQYF. The CDR3 bases are TGTGCCAGCACCATGTTGGGCGAGCAGTACTTC. This chain uses TRBV7-9 with TRBJ2-7; the D is unclear. Germline V gene sequence: CDR1 SEHNR, CDR2 FQNEAQ (reference sequence). V was shortened by 7 bases and J by 6 bases, with 10 bases between the two germline ends. There are 11 residues in the CDR3.

The gene calls are TRBV5-8 and TRBJ2-3, with D tentatively TRBD2 (5 bases). The CDR3 has 16 residues. Germline V gene sequence: CDR1 SGHTS, CDR2 YDEGEE. Deletions cut 2 bases from V and 0 bases from J, with 13 bases between. The CDR3 loop reads CASSFRGSPSTDTQYF. CDR3 nucleotides: TGTGCCAGCAGCTTTAGAGGGTCACCAAGCACAGATACGCAGTATTTT.

This chain links TRBV7-2 with TRBJ1-1, with a possible D match to TRBD1 (5 bases). This CDR3 has 13 amino acids. Germline CDR1 reads SGHTA; CDR2 reads FQGNSA. Trimming stripped 7 bases from V and 1 base from J, with 10 bases between. This chain's CDR3 is CASNRGRNTEAFF. CDR3 DNA: TGTGCCAGCAATAGGGGTAGGAACACTGAAGCTTTCTTT.

The CDR3 loop is CASRGGGETQYF. The CDR3 DNA reads TGTGCCAGCAGGGGTGGCGGGGAGACCCAGTACTTC. The genes are TRBV6-6 and TRBJ2-5; D perhaps matches TRBD2 (5 bases). Germline lookup yields CDR1 MNHNY and CDR2 SVGAGI (reference sequence). CDR3 length equals 12 residues. V lost 6 bases to trimming and J lost 5 bases, with 10 bases between them.